A selection of T cell receptor beta chains follows, all from one sample in a study of blood T cells in healthy people across ages. TCRdb reanalysed the 5' RACE reads using MiXCR and keeps one entry per CDR3 protein. The repertoire includes some 760,000 distinct CDR3 sequences, 25% of them detected once, and 9.4% sits in the top ten. This same sample was also taken into another study, of T cells of mothers and their children.

The sample comprised blood. All receptors come from a boy between 10 and 17 years old in good health. Both conserved end residues are part of each CDR3. D genes are given only for firm matches. Expanded clones get a size class; other rows say once, few or many, or leave the size out.

d_gene: -
j_gene: TRBJ2-7
v_gene: TRBV3-1
abundance: once
CDR3nt: TGTGCCAGCAGGCAAGAAGTAGGAGGGGGCTACGAGCAGTACTTC
CDR3aa: CASRQEVGGGYEQYF

d_gene: -
j_gene: TRBJ2-1
v_gene: TRBV20-1
abundance: -
CDR3nt: TGCAGTGCTAGAGAGCCGGGGACGTCCGACAATGAGCAGTTCTTC
CDR3aa: CSAREPGTSDNEQFF

d_gene: TRBD2
j_gene: TRBJ2-7
v_gene: TRBV29-1
abundance: -
CDR3nt: TGCAGCGTTAGCGGGGGGACCCTAAGGAGCTACGAGCAGTACTTC
CDR3aa: CSVSGGTLRSYEQYF

d_gene: TRBD2
j_gene: TRBJ2-7
v_gene: TRBV4-3
abundance: -
CDR3nt: TGCGCCAGCAGTCAAGATAGGGCTAGCGGCTCCTACGAGCAGTACTTC
CDR3aa: CASSQDRASGSYEQYF

d_gene: TRBD1
j_gene: TRBJ1-2
v_gene: TRBV20-1
abundance: once
CDR3nt: TGCAGTGCTCGGGACAGATTCCACTATGGCTACACCTTC
CDR3aa: CSARDRFHYGYTF

d_gene: -
j_gene: TRBJ1-2
v_gene: TRBV4-2
abundance: few
CDR3nt: TGTGCCAGCAGCCAAGATAGGTCGGAGGGCTATGGCTACACCTTC
CDR3aa: CASSQDRSEGYGYTF

d_gene: TRBD1
j_gene: TRBJ2-3
v_gene: TRBV29-1
abundance: -
CDR3nt: TGCAGCGTTCTACCTGGGGGACAGTACACAGATACGCAGTATTTT
CDR3aa: CSVLPGGQYTDTQYF

d_gene: TRBD1
j_gene: TRBJ1-1
v_gene: TRBV6-2/TRBV6-3
abundance: few
CDR3nt: TGTGCCAGCAGTTACAGACAGGGGGCTGAAGCTTTCTTT
CDR3aa: CASSYRQGAEAFF

d_gene: TRBD2
j_gene: TRBJ2-1
v_gene: TRBV4-1
abundance: few
CDR3nt: TGCGCCAGCAGCCAAGAAGCGGGAGTCGGAGATGAGCAGTTCTTC
CDR3aa: CASSQEAGVGDEQFF

d_gene: -
j_gene: TRBJ2-2
v_gene: TRBV6-5
abundance: -
CDR3nt: TGTGCCAGCAGTTATCGGCAGAGGGACACCGGGGAGCTGTTTTTT
CDR3aa: CASSYRQRDTGELFF

d_gene: -
j_gene: TRBJ2-2
v_gene: TRBV20-1
abundance: few
CDR3nt: TGCAGTGCTAGAGATCCCTGGGACGGACACACCGGGGAGCTGTTTTTT
CDR3aa: CSARDPWDGHTGELFF

d_gene: -
j_gene: TRBJ2-2
v_gene: TRBV7-3
abundance: -
CDR3nt: TGTGCCAGCAGCTTAATGTCAAGTAACCCCCTGAACACCGGGGAGCTGTTTTTT
CDR3aa: CASSLMSSNPLNTGELFF

d_gene: -
j_gene: TRBJ1-1
v_gene: TRBV7-3
abundance: -
CDR3nt: TGTGCCAGCAGCTCAAGCGGATCCAACACTGAAGCTTTCTTT
CDR3aa: CASSSSGSNTEAFF

d_gene: TRBD2
j_gene: TRBJ2-1
v_gene: TRBV9
abundance: few
CDR3nt: TGTGCCAGCAGCACCCTTAGCGGGACGCCAAATGAGCAGTTCTTC
CDR3aa: CASSTLSGTPNEQFF

d_gene: -
j_gene: TRBJ2-6
v_gene: TRBV6-2/TRBV6-3
abundance: -
CDR3nt: TGTGCCAGCAGTTACTCGATGGGGACGGCCGACTCTGGGGCCAACGTCCTGACTTTC
CDR3aa: CASSYSMGTADSGANVLTF

d_gene: -
j_gene: TRBJ2-4
v_gene: TRBV6-1
abundance: few
CDR3nt: TGTGCCAGCAGCACAACAGGGAACGAAAACATTCAGTACTTC
CDR3aa: CASSTTGNENIQYF

d_gene: -
j_gene: TRBJ1-1
v_gene: TRBV7-2
abundance: -
CDR3nt: TGTGCCAGCAGCTTAGTAGGGTCCAACACTGAAGCTTTCTTT
CDR3aa: CASSLVGSNTEAFF

d_gene: -
j_gene: TRBJ1-4
v_gene: TRBV12-3/TRBV12-4
abundance: few
CDR3nt: TGTGCCAGCAGTTTAGGGGGAAATGTTGCAACTAATGAAAAACTGTTTTTT
CDR3aa: CASSLGGNVATNEKLFF

d_gene: -
j_gene: TRBJ1-1
v_gene: TRBV7-3
abundance: -
CDR3nt: TGTGCCAGCAGCGCGGACGGGCTTGAAGCTTTCTTT
CDR3aa: CASSADGLEAFF

d_gene: -
j_gene: TRBJ2-5
v_gene: TRBV12-5
abundance: -
CDR3nt: TGTGCTAGTGGTCCGCTTGAGGGGAGGATCGAGACCCAGTACTTC
CDR3aa: CASGPLEGRIETQYF

d_gene: -
j_gene: TRBJ1-2
v_gene: TRBV6-2/TRBV6-3
abundance: few
CDR3nt: TGTGCCAGCAATTCCCGTCGCGGACAGATATATGGCTACACCTTC
CDR3aa: CASNSRRGQIYGYTF

d_gene: TRBD2
j_gene: TRBJ2-1
v_gene: TRBV20-1
abundance: once
CDR3nt: TGCAGTGCTCCGGGACTAGACCTAAATGAGCAGTTCTTC
CDR3aa: CSAPGLDLNEQFF

d_gene: TRBD1
j_gene: TRBJ1-5
v_gene: TRBV4-1
abundance: few
CDR3nt: TGCGCCAGCAGCCCTGGACAGGGGAGTCCGCCCCAGCATTTT
CDR3aa: CASSPGQGSPPQHF

d_gene: TRBD2
j_gene: TRBJ2-5
v_gene: TRBV10-3
abundance: few
CDR3nt: TGTGCCATCCAAGGGGAAAGCGGGAGCGTGGAGACCCAGTACTTC
CDR3aa: CAIQGESGSVETQYF

d_gene: -
j_gene: TRBJ1-4
v_gene: TRBV12-3/TRBV12-4
abundance: few
CDR3nt: TGTGCCAGCAGTTTAGAGAGGGGTGAAAAACTGTTTTTT
CDR3aa: CASSLERGEKLFF

d_gene: TRBD2
j_gene: TRBJ2-3
v_gene: TRBV6-6
abundance: -
CDR3nt: TGTGCCAGCACGTCCTACCTTCTAGCGGGAAGGGCAGATACGCAGTATTTT
CDR3aa: CASTSYLLAGRADTQYF

d_gene: -
j_gene: TRBJ2-5
v_gene: TRBV7-6
abundance: few
CDR3nt: TGTGCCAGCAGCTACCTTCCGGGTTCCGAGACCCAGTACTTC
CDR3aa: CASSYLPGSETQYF

d_gene: -
j_gene: TRBJ2-2
v_gene: TRBV5-1
abundance: -
CDR3nt: TGCGCCAGCAGCTGGGGACTCGGGGCCGGGGAGCTGTTTTTT
CDR3aa: CASSWGLGAGELFF

d_gene: -
j_gene: TRBJ2-5
v_gene: TRBV5-1
abundance: -
CDR3nt: TGCACCAGCAGCCTCGGGGGTGAAGGAGAGACCCAGTACTTC
CDR3aa: CTSSLGGEGETQYF

d_gene: -
j_gene: TRBJ2-1
v_gene: TRBV20-1
abundance: -
CDR3nt: TGCAGTGCTAGAAGGGGGCGGGAGTCAACCTACAATGAGCAGTTCTTC
CDR3aa: CSARRGRESTYNEQFF

d_gene: -
j_gene: TRBJ2-5
v_gene: TRBV6-6
abundance: -
CDR3nt: TGTGCCAGCAGTTACTCGATGAATCAAGAGACCCAGTACTTC
CDR3aa: CASSYSMNQETQYF

d_gene: -
j_gene: TRBJ2-1
v_gene: TRBV20-1
abundance: few
CDR3nt: TGCAGTGCTTTGTCAGGGGAGGCGATCTCCTACAATGAGCAGTTCTTC
CDR3aa: CSALSGEAISYNEQFF

d_gene: -
j_gene: TRBJ2-1
v_gene: TRBV20-1
abundance: -
CDR3nt: TGCAGCGCCCCAGGGCAGCATGAGCAGTTCTTC
CDR3aa: CSAPGQHEQFF

d_gene: -
j_gene: TRBJ2-5
v_gene: TRBV7-2
abundance: few
CDR3nt: TGTGCCAGCAGCCTAGAACGGGTGGTGTTAGAGACCCAGTACTTC
CDR3aa: CASSLERVVLETQYF

d_gene: TRBD2
j_gene: TRBJ2-4
v_gene: TRBV20-1
abundance: few
CDR3nt: TGCAGTGCTCCCCGGCAAGCCGGGGGGGAGGGAAACATTCAGTACTTC
CDR3aa: CSAPRQAGGEGNIQYF

d_gene: -
j_gene: TRBJ1-2
v_gene: TRBV19
abundance: -
CDR3nt: TGTGCCAGTAGTTTCGCCTCCGGGACTAGAGGCTACACCTTC
CDR3aa: CASSFASGTRGYTF

d_gene: -
j_gene: TRBJ1-2
v_gene: TRBV29-1
abundance: -
CDR3nt: TGCAGCGTTGAAGTTGCCGCTAGGGGATATGGCTACACCTTC
CDR3aa: CSVEVAARGYGYTF

d_gene: TRBD1
j_gene: TRBJ1-1
v_gene: TRBV9
abundance: -
CDR3nt: TGTGCCAGCAGCTCATCCGGGACAGGGGGGGAAGCTTTCTTT
CDR3aa: CASSSSGTGGEAFF

d_gene: TRBD2
j_gene: TRBJ2-5
v_gene: TRBV2
abundance: few
CDR3nt: TGTGCCAGCAAAAGAGTCGGCGGGGGGCCGCAAGAGACCCAGTACTTC
CDR3aa: CASKRVGGGPQETQYF

d_gene: -
j_gene: TRBJ2-2
v_gene: TRBV12-3/TRBV12-4
abundance: few
CDR3nt: TGTGCCAGCAGTGATCGGTGGAAGCTGTTTTTT
CDR3aa: CASSDRWKLFF

d_gene: TRBD2
j_gene: TRBJ2-7
v_gene: TRBV11-1
abundance: many
CDR3nt: TGTGCCAGCAGCTTGGTAGCGGGGGGTACCTACGAGCAGTACTTC
CDR3aa: CASSLVAGGTYEQYF

d_gene: -
j_gene: TRBJ2-7
v_gene: TRBV3-1
abundance: few
CDR3nt: TGTGCCAGCAGCCAAGATAATACCGGGACCGAGCAGTACTTC
CDR3aa: CASSQDNTGTEQYF

d_gene: TRBD2
j_gene: TRBJ2-1
v_gene: TRBV19
abundance: many
CDR3nt: TGTGCCAGTAGCCTAGCGGGAGTCTACAATGAGCAGTTCTTC
CDR3aa: CASSLAGVYNEQFF

d_gene: TRBD1
j_gene: TRBJ2-1
v_gene: TRBV4-1
abundance: -
CDR3nt: TGCGCCAGCAGCCAGGAGGACAGGGGACTCTCCTACAATGAGCAGTTCTTC
CDR3aa: CASSQEDRGLSYNEQFF

d_gene: -
j_gene: TRBJ1-5
v_gene: TRBV28
abundance: -
CDR3nt: TGTGCCAGCAGTTTCCTCATAGGTAGCAATCAGCCCCAGCATTTT
CDR3aa: CASSFLIGSNQPQHF

d_gene: TRBD2
j_gene: TRBJ2-1
v_gene: TRBV11-2
abundance: -
CDR3nt: TGTGCCAGCAGCTTAGCTATTAGCGGGATCTACAATGAGCAGTTCTTC
CDR3aa: CASSLAISGIYNEQFF

d_gene: -
j_gene: TRBJ2-7
v_gene: TRBV11-2
abundance: -
CDR3nt: TGTGCCAGCAGCCCCCTTTCGGGACGCCACTCCTACGAGCAGTACTTC
CDR3aa: CASSPLSGRHSYEQYF

d_gene: TRBD2
j_gene: TRBJ2-7
v_gene: TRBV20-1
abundance: -
CDR3nt: TGCAGTGCTAGCCCGGGACTAGCATATCACGAGCAGTACTTC
CDR3aa: CSASPGLAYHEQYF

d_gene: -
j_gene: TRBJ1-4
v_gene: TRBV5-5
abundance: -
CDR3nt: TGTGCCAGCAGCCGAAGCGCTAATGAAAAACTGTTTTTT
CDR3aa: CASSRSANEKLFF

d_gene: -
j_gene: TRBJ2-1
v_gene: TRBV7-2
abundance: -
CDR3nt: TGTGCCAGCAGGTCCGGGGGATCAGAGCAGTTCTTC
CDR3aa: CASRSGGSEQFF

d_gene: TRBD1
j_gene: TRBJ2-1
v_gene: TRBV20-1
abundance: few
CDR3nt: TGCAGTGCTAGAGATCAGGGGACAGGGCAAGGTGAGCAGTTCTTC
CDR3aa: CSARDQGTGQGEQFF

d_gene: TRBD2
j_gene: TRBJ2-7
v_gene: TRBV20-1
abundance: once
CDR3nt: TGCAGTGCTAGAGATCGGTCGGGAGGATACGAGCAGTACTTC
CDR3aa: CSARDRSGGYEQYF